This TCR beta chain appears in the sequencing data of a study of OX40 agonist ivuxolimab in advanced cancers. Context from the whole study: Ivuxolimab, which targeted the costimulatory receptor OX40 (CD134), was an agonistic, fully human IgG2 monoclonal antibody. Intravenous ivuxolimab was administered to patients every 2 weeks at six dose levels: 0.01, 0.1, 0.3, 1.5, 3 and 10 mg/kg. Among the 50 to 55 dose-escalation patients, approximately 20 had hepatocellular carcinoma, roughly 15 melanoma, 9 renal cell carcinoma and 9 head and neck cancer. A male proportion of under 85% and a mean age of approximately 58 years, ranging from about 20 to 80, were recorded for the dose-escalation cohort. Prior anti-PD-1, anti-PD-L1 or anti-CTLA-4 therapy was permitted, and checkpoint inhibitors had been received by roughly 40% of dose-escalation patients. Three dose-escalation patients achieved partial responses, one with hepatocellular carcinoma and two with cutaneous melanoma. Peripheral TCRbeta sequencing was intended to test whether TCR sequence diversity was altered and clonal T-cell expansion was caused by ivuxolimab. The paper covers the monotherapy dose-escalation part of the phase I ivuxolimab trial, which included N ≈ 50 patients. The research as a whole found: Low levels of normalized T-cell clonal expansion were also seen in some patients who did not respond. After ivuxolimab, expanded clones were on average more numerous among CD8+ T cells than among CD4+ T cells. At doses from 0.1 to 3.0 mg/kg, clonal expansion was seen in both CD4+ and CD8+ blood T cells between baseline and week 6. In the 0.1-3.0 mg/kg groups, partial responders had among the lowest normalized peripheral clonal expansion, particularly in CD8+ T cells. The antigen specificity of the clonally expanded peripheral T cells was not determined.

The trial excluded patients who had a history of autoimmune disease or who were on systemic immunosuppression. Peripheral blood for TCR sequencing was collected from all dose cohorts at baseline, on cycle 4 day 1, and on cycle 7 day 1. Samples came from an open-label, multicenter, first-in-human phase I dose-escalation trial of ivuxolimab. The trial enrolled adults with locally advanced or metastatic head and neck squamous cell, hepatocellular, melanoma or renal cell carcinoma. Before TCR sequencing, CD4+ and CD8+ T cells were separately sorted from peripheral blood. A word on this clone: Its target antigen remains unknown. Base qualities are missing; no much larger clone stands one base away.

V is clipped by 3 bases and J by 11 bases, and the sequence between their germline boundaries is 23 bases long. The CDR3 numbers 16 residues from cysteine through phenylalanine. The DNA shown is the 48-base CDR3, in frame from base 1. CDR1 is given as SNHLY and CDR2 as FYNNEI, both from the germline V gene. Genomic DNA was extracted from sorted cells for sequencing of the TCRbeta CDR3 region. The immunoSEQ Assay was used to sequence the TCRbeta CDR3 regions. TCRdb's version of the immuneACCESS table is confined to in-frame rearrangements and falls short of the full clone set. An unresolved V gene accounts for under half of the shortfall where checked; the remainder is of unknown origin. The sample has about 50,000 clones on record, about nine tenths of them singletons. The top ten clones comprise roughly 6% of the sample.

The receptor was isolated from an adult with an advanced solid tumor such as melanoma, head and neck, liver or kidney cancer. The chain is encoded by TRBV2 joined to TRBJ1-5; TRBD1 is a weak D gene call, 6 bases matching. The material sequenced was CD4+ or CD8+ T cells sorted from blood, taken in a trial of the OX40 agonist ivuxolimab. The nucleotides read TGTGCCAGCAGTGACAATCCGACAGGTCCCCCTTTGACCCAGCATTTT. This translates into CASSDNPTGPPLTQHF.